This T cell receptor (beta chain) was obtained from a study of blood T cell repertoires in COVID-19 (dated by TCRdb to about 2020). Some background on the complete study: Samples from collaborators originated in the United States, Italy and Spain and spanned both the acute and convalescent phases of COVID-19. The material from the prospective study consisted of cDNA or gDNA derived from T cells, B-cell-depleted T cells, or PBMCs. A de-identified subject ID, COVID-19 status, age in years and sex were almost always included in the sample metadata. HLA class I and class II types, where available, came from metadata supplied by the sample provider rather than from assay-based typing. The dataset comprised deeply sampled blood TCRbeta repertoires from subjects exposed to, actively infected with, or recovered from COVID-19. Samples came from the ongoing ImmuneRACE study (first 160 participants) plus 1,254 subjects from 6 global collaborators. The repertoires were released in a freely available public database intended as a resource for research on the immune response to SARS-CoV-2. Findings and caveats that apply to the study as a whole: Clinical and demographic metadata were provided uncurated, with the amount varying by source and participant.

The immunoSEQ Assay, a bias-controlled multiplex PCR, was used to amplify TCRbeta CDR3 regions from genomic DNA. For the original study's pipeline: The number of nucleated cells in each sample was estimated by amplification of reference gene primers within the assay. Sequence reads were collapsed and filtered to measure the absolute abundance of every unique TCRbeta CDR3 rearrangement. Productive Simpson clonality was computed per sample as the square root of Simpson's diversity index over productive rearrangements. The clones in this table, taken by TCRdb from immuneACCESS, are in-frame only. Not every clone is retained; where verified, under half of the shortfall comes from an unresolved V gene, and the cause of the rest is unknown. The D gene and trimming were derived from the DNA, and the V and J assignments and clone size from that table. This sample has 200,000 to 250,000 clones in its table, and 65% to 90% of those were observed once. Clones ranked in the top ten supply more than 1.5% of the sample.

The germline V gene sets CDR1 to KGHSH and CDR2 to LQKENI. After removal of 8 bases from V and 8 bases from J, the junction retains 8 bases not matched to a gene. The CDR3 sequence holds 14 residues, the cysteine and phenylalanine included. The kept DNA is CDR3 alone, 42 bases in frame from the first base. Participants in the prospective study were enrolled through a virtual design, were aged about 18 to 100 years, and lived in under 25 United States geographic areas. To assign participants to cohorts, the prospective study relied on clinical history that participants themselves reported in a screening survey and a study questionnaire. For ImmuneRACE Cohort 3, a participant was defined as recovered based on two consecutive negative NP/OP PCR tests, clearance by a healthcare professional, or resolution of symptoms. Mobile phlebotomists in the prospective study collected whole blood, serum and a nasopharyngeal or oropharyngeal swab from every participant. Additional blood draws and questionnaires over an approximately two-month period could optionally be provided by prospective study participants. Blood samples from the prospective study were shipped frozen or at room temperature prior to DNA extraction.

Points on this clone: Its cognate antigen has yet to be identified. No base-level quality is on record; no much larger clone is a single base apart.

Material for sequencing was PBMCs or T cells enriched from blood (not recorded which). The TCR originated in a middle-aged man who had recovered from COVID-19. The V and J genes are TRBV18 and TRBJ1-4, and 10 junction bases match TRBD1. At the DNA level, the sequence is TGTGCCAGCAAGCCGGGACAGGGGACAGAAAAACTGTTTTTT. This translates into CASKPGQGTEKLFF.